This entry describes one T cell receptor (beta chain). V was clipped by 3 bases and J by 4 bases; unmatched bases: 11. Germline values: CDR1 DFQATT, CDR2 SNEGSKA (reference sequence). This CDR3 is 16 amino acids long. This record comes from a study of blood T cell repertoires in COVID-19. Study-wide context: Samples representing acute and convalescent COVID-19 were sourced from the United States, Italy and Spain. PBMCs, B-cell-depleted T cells, or T cells provided the cDNA or gDNA that made up the material.

Authors' methods: Cell counts per sample came from amplifying reference gene primers. Assay: immunoSEQ multiplex PCR; the TCRdb copy retains only in-frame clones and omits some. V and J calls and clone size are given by that table; D and trimming were obtained from the DNA. The table includes roughly 320,000 clones, around 85% detected once. The receptor was derived from a human donor in a cohort sampled during active COVID-19. The rearrangement links TRBV20-1 to TRBJ1-5; TRBD1 matches 8 bases. Source material: peripheral blood. CDR3 amino acids: CSASSGQGFFNQPQHF. For the CDR3, the DNA is TGCAGTGCTAGTTCTGGACAGGGTTTCTTTAATCAGCCCCAGCATTTT.